The clone carrying this T cell receptor beta chain has a single count. Its specificity is unknown. Other DNA sequences in this sample translate to the same CDR3. The CDR3 extends over 15 amino acids. Trimming took off 6 bases at V and 1 base at J, with 13 bases between the two ends. CDR1 and CDR2 from the germline V gene are MNHEY and SMNVEV (reference sequence). These data originate in a study of cytomegalovirus exposure and HLA in healthy donors. On the study more broadly: Samples from HLA-typed donors yielded about 85 million unique TCRs in an early data release. Most genotyped donors, around four fifths of fewer than 400, had Caucasian-associated genetic ancestry.

Study results and limitations: In a later analysis, at a false discovery rate of 0.05, approximately 18,000 TCR beta sequences were associated with HLA alleles.

The PCR had 60 Vbeta and 13 Jbeta primers. Measured with immunoSEQ multiplex PCR; TCRdb has only the in-frame clones, and not every one. The data show hundreds of thousands of clones, around 70% seen once. Samples came from healthy bone marrow donors. The clonotype originates from a man aged 35-49 years in good health and CMV-seropositive. The sample consisted of PBMCs. The rearrangement links TRBV27 to TRBJ1-5; TRBD1 might be the D (5 bases). CDR3 sequence reads: CASRAGVLSNQPQHF. The CDR3 DNA is TGTGCCAGCAGGGCGGGGGTTCTGAGCAATCAGCCCCAGCATTTT.